The 5 T cell receptor beta chains below come from one sample, sequenced in a study of response to subunit inactivated influenza vaccine. TCRdb processed the RT-PCR reads anew with MiXCR; each CDR3 protein has one entry. The sample yields approximately 700,000 distinct CDR3 sequences, around 14% seen once. This material consisted of PBMCs from blood, taken 11 to 12 days after vaccination. These TCRs come from a man between 50 and 59 years old who received an inactivated influenza vaccine.

This clonotype was observed a handful of times. In nucleotides, the CDR3 is TGTGCCAGCACTCCGGGACAGGGTTACATTCAGTACTTC. Encoded protein: CASTPGQGYIQYF. The V call is TRBV28, the J call TRBJ2-4, with 9 bases identical to TRBD1. CDR3 size: 13 residues. V dropped 7 bases and J dropped 8; count of bases not matched to a gene: 6. CDR1 and CDR2 from the germline V gene are MDHEN and SYDVKM. The whole variable domain, filled in from reference TRBV28 and TRBJ2-4, reads DVKVTQSSRYLVKRTGEKVFLECVQDMDHENMFWYRQDPGLGLRLIYFSYDVKMKEKGDIPEGYSVSREKKERFSLILESASTNQTSMYLCASTPGQGYIQYFGAGTRLSVL.

This clonotype was counted a few times. The rearrangement uses TRBV4-2 and TRBJ2-7, with D maybe TRBD1 (5 bases). The germline V gene encodes CDR1 LGHNA and CDR2 YNFKEQ. The CDR3 is 14 amino acids. V lost 3 bases, J lost 5 bases, and 14 bases lay in between. This CDR3 is CASSHPPKGDEQYF. CDR3 sequence (DNA): TGTGCCAGCAGCCACCCCCCTAAAGGGGACGAGCAGTACTTC.

There are a few counts of this clonotype. CDR3 amino acids: CASSDLDRYQETQYF. For the CDR3, the DNA is TGTGCCAGCAGTGACCTTGACAGATACCAAGAGACCCAGTACTTC. This chain joins TRBV25-1 and TRBJ2-5; possible D gene TRBD1, 5 bases. The CDR3 runs to 15 residues. Germline V gene sequence: CDR1 MGHDK, CDR2 SYGVNS. V lost 3 bases and J 0 bases, leaving 11 bases between the germline ends.

The chain links TRBV30 to TRBJ2-1, with a tentative D call TRBD1 (5 bases). The length of the CDR3 is 13 residues. The ends were cut back, 2 bases at V and 4 bases at J, with 9 bases in the middle. The germline CDR1 and CDR2 sequences are GTSNPN and SVGIG (reference sequence). Here the CDR3 reads CAWSPQGYNEQFF. The CDR3 nucleotides are TGTGCCTGGAGTCCCCAGGGTTACAATGAGCAGTTCTTC.

This chain links TRBV6-2 or TRBV6-3 with TRBJ2-7, with 12 bases matching TRBD1. The J segment lost 4 bases and the V segment lost 3 bases, leaving 7 bases of the junction unmatched. Germline CDR1 and CDR2: MNHEY and SVGEGT. The CDR3 length is 16 residues. The CDR3 DNA reads TGTGCCAGCAGTTATGGGGGACAGGGGGCGAAGTACGAGCAGTACTTC. Amino acids: CASSYGGQGAKYEQYF.